The 4 T cell receptor beta chains presented below share a single source sample, sequenced in a study of early T cells in non-severe SARS-CoV-2 infection. TCRdb independently ran MiXCR on the 5' RACE reads; one entry per CDR3 protein. Of around 40,000 distinct CDR3 sequences in the sample, approximately 6.1% were seen once. The sequenced sample was whole blood. Receptor source: an adult who was a healthcare worker with PCR-confirmed SARS-CoV-2 infection or an uninfected control (not recorded which).

This clonotype appeared many times. This chain joins TRBV30 and TRBJ1-2, with 9 bases fitting TRBD1. The CDR3 contains 13 residues. Germline V gives CDR1 GTSNPN, CDR2 SVGIG (reference sequence). V gave up 8 bases and J gave up 3 bases; unmatched junction bases: 7. CDR3 sequence: CASRDREHYGYTF. DNA for the CDR3: TGTGCCAGCCGGGACAGGGAGCACTATGGCTACACCTTC.

The rearrangement uses TRBV9 and TRBJ2-1; 9 bases match TRBD2. The CDR3 runs 14 residues. The germline CDR1 and CDR2 sequences are SGDLS and YYNGEE. V was clipped by 0 bases and J by 8 bases; unmatched bases: 3. Here the CDR3 DNA reads TGTGCCAGCAGCGTAGTTAGCGGGAGCCATGAGCAGTTCTTC. The encoded protein is CASSVVSGSHEQFF.

This clonotype was detected many times. The chain carries TRBV3-1 and TRBJ2-1, with unresolved D. The CDR3 length is 14 residues. Germline V gene sequence: CDR1 LGHDT, CDR2 YNNKEL (reference sequence). Trimming pared 5 bases from V and 8 bases from J, leaving 16 bases between. This CDR3 is CASSERHSGYEQFF. In nucleotides, the CDR3 is TGTGCCAGCAGCGAGCGACACTCTGGCTATGAGCAGTTCTTC.

This chain links TRBV4-1 with TRBJ2-2; 13 bases are a match to TRBD2. V lost 3 bases and J lost 5; bases outside the gene matches: 0. Germline CDR1 and CDR2: MGHRA and YSYEKL. This CDR3 region has 15 residues. The CDR3 nucleotides are TGCGCCAGCAGCCAGGGACTAGCGGGAACCGGGGAGCTGTTTTTT. It codes for CASSQGLAGTGELFF.